The 3 T cell receptor beta chains presented below share a single source sample, sequenced in a study of patients and donors after allogeneic stem cell transplantation. Each CDR3 protein gets one entry after TCRdb re-called the RT-PCR reads with MiXCR. Of 98,000 or so distinct CDR3 sequences in the sample, 35% are singletons; the top ten hold roughly 27%. Sequenced sample: blood, either unsorted or a sorted T cell fraction (not recorded which). The receptors stem from a human donor who was either an allogeneic HSCT recipient or a stem cell or donor lymphocyte infusion donor (not recorded which). It is not recorded whose cells these are; they may come from a transplant donor.

J is TRBJ1-6 and V is TRBV20-1; 8 bases are shared with TRBD1. The ends lost 3 bases at V and 7 bases at J; junction bases unmatched: 8. CDR3 length equals 15 residues. The germline CDR1 and CDR2 sequences are DFQATT and SNEGSKA (reference sequence). The CDR3 bases are TGCAGTGCTAGGGATCAGACAGGGGACAATTCACCCCTCCACTTT. Protein sequence: CSARDQTGDNSPLHF.

This clonotype was seen more than once but under ten times. The rearrangement links TRBV28 to TRBJ2-7; D unclear. CDR3 length: 16 amino acids. Germline-derived CDR1 and CDR2 are MDHEN and SYDVKM. Trimming took 2 bases from V and 0 from J, leaving 14 bases between them. CDR3 DNA sequence: TGTGCCAGCAGTTTAGTTCTGGCGGAAAGCTCCTACGAGCAGTACTTC. Residues: CASSLVLAESSYEQYF. Full variable domain (outside the CDR3, taken from reference TRBV28 and TRBJ2-7): DVKVTQSSRYLVKRTGEKVFLECVQDMDHENMFWYRQDPGLGLRLIYFSYDVKMKEKGDIPEGYSVSREKKERFSLILESASTNQTSMYLCASSLVLAESSYEQYFGPGTRLTVT.

This clonotype was counted only a few times. The chain couples TRBV20-1 to TRBJ1-1; unclear D gene. The CDR3 contains 11 residues. Germline-derived CDR1 and CDR2 are DFQATT and SNEGSKA (reference sequence). The ends were cut back, 6 bases at V and 6 bases at J, with 11 bases in the middle. CDR3 protein: CSAQGSPEAFF. CDR3 coding DNA: TGCAGTGCACAAGGATCTCCTGAAGCTTTCTTT.